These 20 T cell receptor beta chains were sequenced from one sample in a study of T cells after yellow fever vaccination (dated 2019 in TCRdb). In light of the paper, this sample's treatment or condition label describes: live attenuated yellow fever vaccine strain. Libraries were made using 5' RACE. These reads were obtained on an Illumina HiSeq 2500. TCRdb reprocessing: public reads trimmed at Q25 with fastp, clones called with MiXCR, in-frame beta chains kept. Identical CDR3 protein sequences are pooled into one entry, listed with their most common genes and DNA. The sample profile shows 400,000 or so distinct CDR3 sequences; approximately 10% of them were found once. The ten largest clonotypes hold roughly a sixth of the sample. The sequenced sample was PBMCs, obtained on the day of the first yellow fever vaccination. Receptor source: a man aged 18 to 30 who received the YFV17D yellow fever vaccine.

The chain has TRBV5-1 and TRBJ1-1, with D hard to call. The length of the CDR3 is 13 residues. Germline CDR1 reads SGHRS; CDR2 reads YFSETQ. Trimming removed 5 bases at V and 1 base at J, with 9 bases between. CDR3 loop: CASSPRSNTEAFF. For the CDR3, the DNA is TGCGCCAGCAGTCCGAGATCGAACACTGAAGCTTTCTTT. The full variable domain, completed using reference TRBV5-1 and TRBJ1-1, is KAGVTQTPRYLIKTRGQQVTLSCSPISGHRSVSWYQQTPGQGLQFLFEYFSETQRNKGNFPGRFSGRQFSNSRSEMNVSTLELGDSALYLCASSPRSNTEAFFGQGTRLTVV.

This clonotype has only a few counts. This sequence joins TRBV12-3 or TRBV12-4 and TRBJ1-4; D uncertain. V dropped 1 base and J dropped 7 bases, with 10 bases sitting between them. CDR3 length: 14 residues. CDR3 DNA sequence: TGTGCCAGCAGTTTAGGTGGGAGACCTGAAAAACTGTTTTTT. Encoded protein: CASSLGGRPEKLFF.

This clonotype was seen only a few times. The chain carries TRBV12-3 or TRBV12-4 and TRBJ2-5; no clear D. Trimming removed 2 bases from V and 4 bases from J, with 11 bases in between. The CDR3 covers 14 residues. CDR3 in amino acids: CASSLSFGPETQYF. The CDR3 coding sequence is TGTGCCAGCAGTTTATCCTTCGGCCCAGAGACCCAGTACTTC.

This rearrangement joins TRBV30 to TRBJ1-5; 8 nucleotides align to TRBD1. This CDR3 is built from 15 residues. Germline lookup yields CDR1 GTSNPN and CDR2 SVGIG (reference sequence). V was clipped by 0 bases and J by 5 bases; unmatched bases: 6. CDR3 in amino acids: CAWSVGTGSYQPQHF. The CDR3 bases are TGTGCCTGGAGTGTCGGGACAGGTAGTTATCAGCCCCAGCATTTT. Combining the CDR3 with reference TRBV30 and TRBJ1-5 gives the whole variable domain SQTIHQWPATLVQPVGSPLSLECTVEGTSNPNLYWYRQAAGRGLQLLFYSVGIGQISSEVPQNLSASRPQDRQFILSSKKLLLSDSGFYLCAWSVGTGSYQPQHFGDGTRLSIL.

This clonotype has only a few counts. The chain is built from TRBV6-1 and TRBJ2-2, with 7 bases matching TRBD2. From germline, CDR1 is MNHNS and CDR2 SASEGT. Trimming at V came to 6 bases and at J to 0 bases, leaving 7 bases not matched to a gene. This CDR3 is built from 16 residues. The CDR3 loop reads CASSRNLAANTGELFF. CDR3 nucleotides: TGTGCCAGCAGCCGAAACCTAGCGGCGAACACCGGGGAGCTGTTTTTT.

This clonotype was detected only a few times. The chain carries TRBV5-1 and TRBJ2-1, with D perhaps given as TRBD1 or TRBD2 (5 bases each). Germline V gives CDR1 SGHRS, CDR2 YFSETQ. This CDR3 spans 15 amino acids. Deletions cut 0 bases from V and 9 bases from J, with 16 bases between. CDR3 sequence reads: CASSLVSGSMGEQFF. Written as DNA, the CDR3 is TGCGCCAGCAGCTTGGTGTCAGGGAGTATGGGTGAGCAGTTCTTC.

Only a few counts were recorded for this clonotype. CDR3: CASRRGGAGTF. In DNA form, the CDR3 reads TGTGCCAGCAGGAGGGGGGGGGCGGGGACCTTC. This rearrangement joins TRBV6-1 to TRBJ1-2; maybe TRBD1 (6 bases). V was cut by 6 bases and J by 14 bases, with 16 bases left in between. Germline CDR1 reads MNHNS; CDR2 reads SASEGT. The CDR3 runs to 11 residues.

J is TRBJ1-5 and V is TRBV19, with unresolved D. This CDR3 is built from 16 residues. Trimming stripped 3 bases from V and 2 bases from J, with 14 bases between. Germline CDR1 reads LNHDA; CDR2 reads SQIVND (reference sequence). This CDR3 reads CASSIIWEAGNQPQHF. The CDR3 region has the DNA TGTGCCAGTAGTATCATATGGGAAGCGGGCAATCAGCCCCAGCATTTT.

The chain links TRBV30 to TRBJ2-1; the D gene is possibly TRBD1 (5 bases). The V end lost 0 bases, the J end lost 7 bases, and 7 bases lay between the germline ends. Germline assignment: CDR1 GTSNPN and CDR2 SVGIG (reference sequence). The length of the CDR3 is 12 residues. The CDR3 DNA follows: TGTGCCTGGAGTGTAGGGGTGAATGAGCAGTTCTTC. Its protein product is CAWSVGVNEQFF.

The CDR3 sequence: CAAHRGGTGSDSYGYTF. CDR3 sequence (DNA): TGTGCCGCCCATAGGGGGGGTACAGGGAGCGATAGCTATGGCTACACCTTC. The chain uses TRBV19 and TRBJ1-2; weak D call: TRBD1 (6 bases). Deletions cut 11 bases from V and 4 bases from J, with 29 bases between. Germline lookup yields CDR1 LNHDA and CDR2 SQIVND (reference sequence). The CDR3 is 17 residues long.

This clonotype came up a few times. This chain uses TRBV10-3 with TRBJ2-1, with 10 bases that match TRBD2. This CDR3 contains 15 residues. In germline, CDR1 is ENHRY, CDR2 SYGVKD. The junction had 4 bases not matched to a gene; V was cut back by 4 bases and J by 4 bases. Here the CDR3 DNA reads TGTGCCATCAGTGGGACTAGCGGAAATTACAATGAGCAGTTCTTC. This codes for CAISGTSGNYNEQFF.

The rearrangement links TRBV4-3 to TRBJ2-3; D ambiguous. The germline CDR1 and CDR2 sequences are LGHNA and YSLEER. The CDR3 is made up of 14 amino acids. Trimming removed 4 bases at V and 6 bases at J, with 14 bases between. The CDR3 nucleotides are TGCGCCAGCAGCCCAGAAGGGCAAACCGATACGCAGTATTTT. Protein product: CASSPEGQTDTQYF.

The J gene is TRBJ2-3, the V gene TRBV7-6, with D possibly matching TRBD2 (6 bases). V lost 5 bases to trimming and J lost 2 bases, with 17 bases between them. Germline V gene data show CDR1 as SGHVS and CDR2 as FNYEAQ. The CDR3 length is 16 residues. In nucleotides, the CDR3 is TGTGCCAGCAGCCCCACGGGAGCGACAACCACAGATACGCAGTATTTT. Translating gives CASSPTGATTTDTQYF.

The CDR3 loop reads CSVEDRGGSYGYTF. CDR3 in DNA: TGCAGCGTTGAAGATCGAGGGGGTTCCTATGGCTACACCTTC. The chain has TRBV29-1 and TRBJ1-2; a possible D gene is TRBD1 (6 bases). V gave up 0 bases and J gave up 4 bases, with 12 bases separating them. The CDR3 loop spans 14 amino acids. Germline V CDR1 and CDR2: SQVTM, ANQGSEA. Drawing the rest from reference TRBV29-1 and TRBJ1-2, the complete variable domain is SAVISQKPSRDICQRGTSLTIQCQVDSQVTMMFWYRQQPGQSLTLIATANQGSEATYESGFVIDKFPISRPNLTFSTLTVSNMSPEDSSIYLCSVEDRGGSYGYTFGSGTRLTVV.

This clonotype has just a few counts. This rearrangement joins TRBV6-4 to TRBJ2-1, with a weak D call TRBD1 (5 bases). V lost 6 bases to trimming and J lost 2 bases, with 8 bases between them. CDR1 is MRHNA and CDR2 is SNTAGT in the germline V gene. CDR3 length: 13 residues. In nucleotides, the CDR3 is TGTGCCAGCAGCAGGACAACCTACAATGAGCAGTTCTTC. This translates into CASSRTTYNEQFF.

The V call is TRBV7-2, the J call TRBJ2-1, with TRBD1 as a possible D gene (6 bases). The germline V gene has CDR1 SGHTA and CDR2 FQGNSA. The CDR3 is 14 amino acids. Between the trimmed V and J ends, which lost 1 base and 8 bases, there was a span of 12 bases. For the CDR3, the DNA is TGTGCCAGCAGCTTAGTGGGGGCCGGGGATGAGCAGTTCTTC. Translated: CASSLVGAGDEQFF.

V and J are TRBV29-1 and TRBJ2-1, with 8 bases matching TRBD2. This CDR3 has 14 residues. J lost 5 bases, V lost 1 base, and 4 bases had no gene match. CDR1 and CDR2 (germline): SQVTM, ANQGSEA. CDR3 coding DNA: TGCAGCGTTGAAGTAGCGGGAAAAAACAATGAGCAGTTCTTC. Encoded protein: CSVEVAGKNNEQFF.

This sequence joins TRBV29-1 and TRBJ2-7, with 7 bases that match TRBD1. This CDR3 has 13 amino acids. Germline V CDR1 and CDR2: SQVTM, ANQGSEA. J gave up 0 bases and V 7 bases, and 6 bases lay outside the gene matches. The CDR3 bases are TGCAGCGCAACAGGGGACAGCTCCTACGAGCAGTACGTC. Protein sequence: CSATGDSSYEQYV.

The CDR3 loop is CASSYSSILAGGKNIQYF. The CDR3 DNA is TGTGCCAGCAGTTACTCGAGTATACTAGCGGGGGGGAAAAACATTCAGTACTTC. The chain couples TRBV6-5 to TRBJ2-4, with 13 bases lining up with TRBD2. The CDR3 loop spans 18 amino acids. Germline CDR1 reads MNHEY; CDR2 reads SVGAGI. J gave up 4 bases and V 0 bases, and 6 bases lay outside the gene matches.

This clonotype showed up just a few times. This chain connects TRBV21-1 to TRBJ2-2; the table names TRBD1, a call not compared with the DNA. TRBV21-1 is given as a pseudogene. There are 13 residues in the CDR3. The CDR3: CASSIGGGGELFF. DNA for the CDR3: TGTGCCAGCAGCATAGGGGGGGGCGGGGAGCTGTTTTTT.